This TCR beta chain derives from a study of vaccination effects on CD4 cells after COVID-19 (dated by TCRdb to 2021 to 2024). General notes on the study: Each participant received two doses of an mRNA SARS-CoV-2 vaccine, either BNT162b2 or mRNA-1273. Pre-vaccine samples were collected from a couple of convalescent patients 16 days and one week before the first dose, corresponding to 142 and 148 days after COVID-19 diagnosis. In both COVID-19 convalescent patients and infection-naive vaccine recipients, the study compared SARS-CoV-2 spike-specific CD4+ TCR repertoires from before mRNA vaccination with those from after it. A total of 9 to 11 COVID-19 convalescent patients and a handful of SARS-CoV-2-naive healthy vaccine recipients were included in the full study. Cultures from other donors in the study were sequenced with the Oncomine TCR Beta short-read assay on an Illumina iSeq 100.

The library was produced with the immunoSEQ multiplex PCR assay. DNA from the CD4+ T cells that had been cultured and isolated underwent TCR beta CDR3 sequencing. The paper's data handling went like this. Non-productive TCR sequences were removed and reads were trimmed to the CDR3 region, keeping CDR3s of at least 7 amino acids. Antigen-specific clonotypes were identified using the MANAFEST web app by comparison of expansion in peptide wells against reference cultures. To count as positive, a clone had to show expansion at FDR<0.05 compared with the reference and with all other wells, an odds ratio above 5, and a frequency above 0.1% in two replicate wells. Clonotypes significantly expanded in SARS-CoV-2 spike wells and in at least one common cold coronavirus spike condition were defined as cross-reactive. Using the stringdist R package, CDR3 similarity was measured by Levenshtein distance, and unrooted trees were constructed with ape in R 3.6.1. In TCRdb, the immuneACCESS table is reduced to in-frame sequences with V and J assigned. These tables do not hold every clone; where another copy was compared, an unresolved V gene accounts for under half, and the others remain unexplained. The V and J calls and the clone size are those of that table, but D and trimming were determined from the DNA. The sample table lists around 46,000 clones, 60% to 75% of them with a count of one. Over 25% of the sample lies in the top ten.

V drops 3 bases and J drops 2 bases, leaving 10 bases in between. The CDR3 covers 13 residues, taking in both the cysteine and the phenylalanine. CDR3 DNA only is kept here, 39 bases in frame from base 1. CDR1 DFQATT and CDR2 SNEGSKA were looked up in the germline V gene (reference sequence). In the ViraFEST assay, PBMC were stimulated with viral peptide pools, and TCR sequencing was then used to find antigen-specific CD4+ T cell clonotypes based on their expansion. After 10 days of culture, CD4+ T cells were isolated with the EasySep CD4+ T cell isolation kit. PCR-confirmed SARS-CoV-2 infection had occurred in convalescent patients between March and December 2020, before the Alpha, Beta and Delta variants emerged in the United States. Under 2.5 million PBMC per well were cultured with approximately 10 ug/ml peptides in IMDM containing roughly 5% human AB serum, roughly 9.5 IU/ml IL-2 and gentamicin. On days 3 and 7, half of the culture medium was replaced with fresh IL-2-containing medium. Each peptide stimulation condition was cultured in triplicate wells unless otherwise noted. Using Ficoll-Paque Plus gradient centrifugation, PBMC were separated from whole blood and then either used fresh or cryopreserved at -140C. Genomic DNA was extracted from cultured CD4+ T cells with the QIAamp micro DNA kit.

General findings and caveats noted by the study authors: In convalescent patients, the post-vaccine spike-reactive repertoire was composed mainly of new vaccine-induced clones that were largely distinct from infection-induced clones. At late post-vaccination timepoints, both infection-induced and vaccine-induced clones showed marked clonal contraction, consistent with waning T cell responses. The study was limited by a small number of convalescent patients and lacked early post-infection timepoints.

This clone was counted once. Its cognate antigen has yet to be identified. The sample holds no much larger clone one base away, and base qualities are not on file. This clonotype originated in a human donor who had a prior SARS-CoV-2 infection. The sample here was CD4+ T cells from PBMCs cultured with a peptide pool, taken before COVID-19 vaccination. Recombination linked TRBV20-1 to TRBJ1-2, with the D gene too uncertain to name. The CDR3 amino acid sequence is: CSASPIFNYGYTF. In nucleotides, the sequence is TGCAGTGCTAGTCCAATATTCAACTATGGCTACACCTTC.